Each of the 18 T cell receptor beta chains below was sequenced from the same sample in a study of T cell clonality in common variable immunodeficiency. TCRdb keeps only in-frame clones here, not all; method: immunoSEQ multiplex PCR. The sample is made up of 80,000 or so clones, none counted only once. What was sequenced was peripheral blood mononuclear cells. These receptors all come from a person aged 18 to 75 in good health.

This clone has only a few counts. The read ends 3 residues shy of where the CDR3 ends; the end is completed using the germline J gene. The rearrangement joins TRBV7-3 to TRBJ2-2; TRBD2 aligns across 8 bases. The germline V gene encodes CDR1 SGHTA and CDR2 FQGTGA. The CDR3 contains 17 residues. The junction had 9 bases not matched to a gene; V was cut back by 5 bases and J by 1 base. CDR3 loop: CASSAPPGLGNTGELFF. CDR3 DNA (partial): TGTGCCAGCAGCGCCCCCCCGGGACTAGGGAACACCGGGGAG.

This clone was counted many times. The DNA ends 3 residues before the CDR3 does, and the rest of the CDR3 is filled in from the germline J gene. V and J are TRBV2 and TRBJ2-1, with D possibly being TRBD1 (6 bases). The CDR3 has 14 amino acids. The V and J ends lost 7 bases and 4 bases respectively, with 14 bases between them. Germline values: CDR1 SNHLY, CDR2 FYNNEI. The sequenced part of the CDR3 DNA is TGTGCCAGCACATGGCAGGGGATATACAATGAG. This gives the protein CASTWQGIYNE. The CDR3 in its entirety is CASTWQGIYNEQFF.

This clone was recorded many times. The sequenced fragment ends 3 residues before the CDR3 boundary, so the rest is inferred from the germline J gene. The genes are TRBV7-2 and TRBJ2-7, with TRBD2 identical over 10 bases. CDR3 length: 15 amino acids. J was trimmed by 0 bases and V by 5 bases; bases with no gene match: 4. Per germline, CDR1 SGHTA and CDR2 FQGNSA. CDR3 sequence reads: CASSHRTSGSYEQYF. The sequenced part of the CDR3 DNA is TGTGCCAGCAGCCACCGGACTAGCGGCTCCTACGAG.

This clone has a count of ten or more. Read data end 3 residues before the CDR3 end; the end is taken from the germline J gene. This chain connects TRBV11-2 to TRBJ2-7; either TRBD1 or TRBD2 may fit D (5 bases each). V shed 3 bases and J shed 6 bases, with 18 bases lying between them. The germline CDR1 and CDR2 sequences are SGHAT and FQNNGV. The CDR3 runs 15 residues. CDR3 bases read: TGTGCCAGCAGCTTCCCAGGGTTAAGAGGGATCGAG. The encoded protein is CASSFPGLRGIE. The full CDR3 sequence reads CASSFPGLRGIEQYF. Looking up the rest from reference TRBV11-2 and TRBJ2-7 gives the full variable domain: EAGVAQSPRYKIIEKRQSVAFWCNPISGHATLYWYQQILGQGPKLLIQFQNNGVVDDSQLPKDRFSAERLKGVDSTLKIQPAKLEDSAVYLCASSFPGLRGIEQYFGPGTRLTVT.

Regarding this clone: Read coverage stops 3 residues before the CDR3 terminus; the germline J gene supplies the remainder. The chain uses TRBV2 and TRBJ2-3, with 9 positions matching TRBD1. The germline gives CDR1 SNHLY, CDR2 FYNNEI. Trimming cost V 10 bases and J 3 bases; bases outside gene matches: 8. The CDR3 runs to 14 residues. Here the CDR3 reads CAINPQGATDTQYF. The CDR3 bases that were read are TGTGCCATCAACCCACAGGGGGCAACAGATACG.

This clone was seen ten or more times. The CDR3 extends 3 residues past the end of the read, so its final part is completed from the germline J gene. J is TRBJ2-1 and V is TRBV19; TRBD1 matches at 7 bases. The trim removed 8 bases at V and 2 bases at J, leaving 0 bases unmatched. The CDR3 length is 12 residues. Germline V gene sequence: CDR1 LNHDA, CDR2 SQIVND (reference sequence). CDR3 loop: CASQGAYNEQFF. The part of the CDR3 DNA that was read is TGTGCCAGTCAGGGGGCCTACAATGAG.

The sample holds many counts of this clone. CDR3 DNA, as far as it was read: TGTGCCAGCTCTCCTGGGAGCCAACGGGGTGAAAAA. Translation: CASSPGSQRGEK. From start to end, the CDR3 is CASSPGSQRGEKLFF. V usage is TRBV11-2 and J usage is TRBJ1-4; the D is unclear. The CDR3 end falls 3 residues outside the read, so it is completed with the germline J gene. The CDR3 extends over 15 amino acids. Germline CDR1 SGHAT, CDR2 FQNNGV. V lost 8 bases and J 7 bases, leaving 20 bases between the germline ends.

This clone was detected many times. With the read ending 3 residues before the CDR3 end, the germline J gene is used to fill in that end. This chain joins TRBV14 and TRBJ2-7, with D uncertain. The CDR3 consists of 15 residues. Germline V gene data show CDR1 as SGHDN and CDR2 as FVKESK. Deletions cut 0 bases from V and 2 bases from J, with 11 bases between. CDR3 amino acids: CASSQEPHRAYEQYF. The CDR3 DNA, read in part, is TGTGCCAGCAGCCAAGAACCCCACAGAGCCTACGAG. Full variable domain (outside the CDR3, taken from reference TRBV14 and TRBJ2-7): EAGVTQFPSHSVIEKGQTVTLRCDPISGHDNLYWYRRVMGKEIKFLLHFVKESKQDESGMPNNRFLAERTGGTYSTLKVQPAELEDSGVYFCASSQEPHRAYEQYFGPGTRLTVT.

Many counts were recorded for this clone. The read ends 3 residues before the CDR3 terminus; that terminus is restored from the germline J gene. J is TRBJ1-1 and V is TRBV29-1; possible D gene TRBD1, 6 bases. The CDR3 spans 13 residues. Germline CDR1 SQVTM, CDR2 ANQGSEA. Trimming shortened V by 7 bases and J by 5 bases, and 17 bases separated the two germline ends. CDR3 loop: CSGNRVLETEAFF. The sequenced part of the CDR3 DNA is TGCAGCGGAAACAGGGTGTTAGAAACTGAA.

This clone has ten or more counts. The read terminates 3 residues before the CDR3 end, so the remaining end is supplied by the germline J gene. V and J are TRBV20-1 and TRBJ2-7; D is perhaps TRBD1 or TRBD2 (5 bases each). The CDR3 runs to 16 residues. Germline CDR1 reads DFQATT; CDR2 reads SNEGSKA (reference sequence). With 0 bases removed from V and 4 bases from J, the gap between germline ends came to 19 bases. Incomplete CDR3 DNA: TGCAGTGCTAGAGAGTGGGAGACAGTCGCGAATTACGAG. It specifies CSAREWETVANYE. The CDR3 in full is CSAREWETVANYEQYF.

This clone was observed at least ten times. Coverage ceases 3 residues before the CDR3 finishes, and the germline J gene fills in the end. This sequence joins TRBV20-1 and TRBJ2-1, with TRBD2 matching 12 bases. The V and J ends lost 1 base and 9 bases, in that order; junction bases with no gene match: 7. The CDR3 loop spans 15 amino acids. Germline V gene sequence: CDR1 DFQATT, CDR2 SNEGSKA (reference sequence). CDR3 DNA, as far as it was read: TGCAGTGCTAGAGCCAGACTAGCGGGAGTTATTGAG. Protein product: CSARARLAGVIE. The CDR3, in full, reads CSARARLAGVIEQFF.

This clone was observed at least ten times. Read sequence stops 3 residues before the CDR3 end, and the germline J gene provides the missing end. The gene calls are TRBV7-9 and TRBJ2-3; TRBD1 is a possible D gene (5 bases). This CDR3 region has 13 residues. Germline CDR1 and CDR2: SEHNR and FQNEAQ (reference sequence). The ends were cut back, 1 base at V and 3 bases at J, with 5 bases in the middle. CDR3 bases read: TGTGCCAGCAGCTTAGAGGGGACAGATACG. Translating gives CASSLEGTDT. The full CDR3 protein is CASSLEGTDTQYF. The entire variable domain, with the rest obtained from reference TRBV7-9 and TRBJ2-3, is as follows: DTGVSQNPRHKITKRGQNVTFRCDPISEHNRLYWYRQTLGQGPEFLTYFQNEAQLEKSRLLSDRFSAERPKGSFSTLEIQRTEQGDSAMYLCASSLEGTDTQYFGPGTRLTVL.

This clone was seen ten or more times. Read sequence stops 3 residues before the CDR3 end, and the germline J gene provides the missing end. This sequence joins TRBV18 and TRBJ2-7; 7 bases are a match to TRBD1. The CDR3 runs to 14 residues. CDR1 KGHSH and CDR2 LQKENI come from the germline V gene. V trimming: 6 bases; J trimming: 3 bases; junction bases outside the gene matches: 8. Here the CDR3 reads CASSLKTGIYEQYF. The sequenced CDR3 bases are TGTGCCAGCTCCCTAAAGACAGGGATCTACGAG. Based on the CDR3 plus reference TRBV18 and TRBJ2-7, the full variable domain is NAGVMQNPRHLVRRRGQEARLRCSPMKGHSHVYWYRQLPEEGLKFMVYLQKENIIDESGMPKERFSAEFPKEGPSILRIQQVVRGDSAAYFCASSLKTGIYEQYFGPGTRLTVT.

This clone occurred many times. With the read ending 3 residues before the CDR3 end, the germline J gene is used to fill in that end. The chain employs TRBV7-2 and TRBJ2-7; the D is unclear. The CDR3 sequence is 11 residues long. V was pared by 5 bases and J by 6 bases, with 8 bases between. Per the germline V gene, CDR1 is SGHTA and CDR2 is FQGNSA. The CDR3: CASSPLFEQYF. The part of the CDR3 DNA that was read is TGTGCCAGCAGCCCCCTCTTCGAG.

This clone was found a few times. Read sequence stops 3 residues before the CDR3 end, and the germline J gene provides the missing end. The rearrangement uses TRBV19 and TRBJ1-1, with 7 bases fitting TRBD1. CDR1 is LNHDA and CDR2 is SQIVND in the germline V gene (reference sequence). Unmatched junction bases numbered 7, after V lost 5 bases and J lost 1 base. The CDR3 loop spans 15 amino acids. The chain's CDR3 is CASSLQTGRNTEAFF. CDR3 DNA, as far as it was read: TGTGCCAGTAGTCTCCAGACAGGGAGGAACACTGAA. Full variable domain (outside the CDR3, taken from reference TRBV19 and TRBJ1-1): DGGITQSPKYLFRKEGQNVTLSCEQNLNHDAMYWYRQDPGQGLRLIYYSQIVNDFQKGDIAEGYSVSREKKESFPLTVTSAQKNPTAFYLCASSLQTGRNTEAFFGQGTRLTVV.

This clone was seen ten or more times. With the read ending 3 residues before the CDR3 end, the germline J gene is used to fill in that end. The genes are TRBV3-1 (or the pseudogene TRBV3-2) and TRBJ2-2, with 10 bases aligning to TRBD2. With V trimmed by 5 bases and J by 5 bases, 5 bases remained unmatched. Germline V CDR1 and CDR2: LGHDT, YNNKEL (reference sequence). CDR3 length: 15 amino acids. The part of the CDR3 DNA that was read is TGTGCCAGCAGCTTTAGCGGGAGGCGGACCGGGGAG. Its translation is CASSFSGRRTGE. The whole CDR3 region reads CASSFSGRRTGELFF.

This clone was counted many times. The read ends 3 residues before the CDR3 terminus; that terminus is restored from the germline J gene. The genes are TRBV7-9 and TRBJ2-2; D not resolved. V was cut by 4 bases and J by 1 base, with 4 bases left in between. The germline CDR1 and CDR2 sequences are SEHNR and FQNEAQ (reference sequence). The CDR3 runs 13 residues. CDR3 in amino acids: CASSSGNTGELFF. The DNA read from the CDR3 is TGTGCCAGCAGCTCGGGGAACACCGGGGAG.

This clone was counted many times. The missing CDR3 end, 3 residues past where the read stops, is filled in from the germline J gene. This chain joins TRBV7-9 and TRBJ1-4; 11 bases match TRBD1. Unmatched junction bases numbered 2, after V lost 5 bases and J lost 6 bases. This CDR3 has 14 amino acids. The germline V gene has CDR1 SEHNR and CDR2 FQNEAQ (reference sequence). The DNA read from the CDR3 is TGTGCCAGCAGCCGGGACAGGGGGGATGAAAAA. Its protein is CASSRDRGDEK. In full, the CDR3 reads CASSRDRGDEKLFF. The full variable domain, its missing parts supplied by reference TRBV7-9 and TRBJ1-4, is DTGVSQNPRHKITKRGQNVTFRCDPISEHNRLYWYRQTLGQGPEFLTYFQNEAQLEKSRLLSDRFSAERPKGSFSTLEIQRTEQGDSAMYLCASSRDRGDEKLFFGSGTQLSVL.